The sequence of this T cell receptor (beta chain) was determined in a study of shared clonotypes between healthy human individuals. Whole-study context: Each donor contributed plates that comprised three CD4 naive, three CD4 memory, two CD8 naive and one CD8 memory. Study conclusions and caveats: A small donor pool kept down the genetic and exposure-history diversity that was represented. In the sorted subsets, rarefaction showed sequencing was incomplete despite large depth. Estimated clonotype richness was generally higher in naive than memory subsets.

Profiled with immunoSEQ multiplex PCR; TCRdb holds only in-frame clones, not every one. The sample has 1.5 million to 2.5 million clones, just under 95% seen once; the top ten hold around 1%. Note on this clone: Antigen specificity is unknown.

CDR3 length: 16 amino acids. From germline, CDR1 is MDHEN and CDR2 SYDVKM. V gave up 5 bases and J gave up 3 bases; unmatched junction bases: 10. Naive-designated CD8 cells lacked CD45RO, were positively enriched for CCR7, and omitted terminally differentiated effector memory CD45RA+ cells. This clonotype was sampled from a man aged 18 to 29 in good health. Material: naive CD8+ T cells sorted from blood. The chain uses TRBV28 and TRBJ2-1; 7 nucleotides agree with TRBD1. The CDR3: CASSPRLGTVYNEQFF. The CDR3, as DNA: TGTGCCAGCAGTCCGCGGCTGGGGACAGTCTACAATGAGCAGTTCTTC.